This T cell receptor (beta chain) was identified in a study of blood T cell repertoires in COVID-19. Some clones are missing from TCRdb's copy, which holds only in-frame ones; the method was immunoSEQ multiplex PCR. The profile covers about 68,000 clones, with around 86% appearing a single time and over 7.5% taken by the ten largest. This sequence originates from a man aged 25-40 years with acute or convalescent COVID-19. Source material: peripheral blood.

CDR3 coding DNA: TGTGCCAGCAGCGGGACAGCCCGAGGGTCCTATGGCTACACCTTC. Translated, it gives CASSGTARGSYGYTF. The chain couples TRBV27 to TRBJ1-2; 7 bases agree with TRBD1. V trimming: 6 bases; J trimming: 4 bases; junction bases outside the gene matches: 11. The CDR3 contains 15 residues. Germline CDR1 and CDR2: MNHEY and SMNVEV (reference sequence).